This T cell receptor (beta chain) is from a study of T cell responses to AZD1222 COVID-19 vaccine. The study's findings and limits: Two AZD1222 doses significantly raised spike-specific TCR breadth and depth over controls.

In the case of this clone: The antigen remains unidentified.

Germline assignment: CDR1 SGHTS and CDR2 YDEGEE. This CDR3 region has 14 residues. The trim removed 4 bases at V and 2 bases at J, leaving 3 bases unmatched. Pooled in the analysis were second doses at about 4 or about 12 weeks. Method: immunoSEQ multiplex PCR; TCRdb's copy keeps in-frame clones and lacks some. The sample lists 100,000 to 130,000 clones; roughly 90% were seen once. The chain has TRBV5-8 and TRBJ1-1; 9 bases fit TRBD1. The sequences come from peripheral blood, collected 28 days after the second AZD1222 dose. The origin of this receptor is an adult who received the AZD1222 COVID-19 vaccine. The CDR3 DNA follows: TGTGCCAGCAGCGAGGACAGGGGAAACACTGAAGCTTTCTTT. It encodes CASSEDRGNTEAFF. Based on the CDR3 plus reference TRBV5-8 and TRBJ1-1, the full variable domain is EAGVTQSPTHLIKTRGQQATLRCSPISGHTSVYWYQQALGLGLQFLLWYDEGEERNRGNFPPRFSGRQFPNYSSELNVNALELEDSALYLCASSEDRGNTEAFFGQGTRLTVV.